This passage covers 13 T cell receptor beta chains from one sample sequenced in a study of neurological immune-mediated disorders. TCRdb ran MiXCR on the 5' RACE reads and lists one entry per CDR3 protein. This table has more than 50,000 distinct CDR3 sequences, 7.5% to 9.5% appearing once. As for time point: longitudinal time-point 3. Sample: PBMCs. These receptors were taken from a woman in her forties in good health.

This clonotype was detected ten times or more. This rearrangement joins TRBV25-1 to TRBJ1-6; D is unresolved. V lost 3 bases and J 8 bases, leaving 11 bases between the germline ends. Germline V lookup: CDR1 MGHDK, CDR2 SYGVNS. The CDR3 extends over 14 amino acids. CDR3 bases: TGTGCCAGCAGTGAGTCGGGGTATGATTCACCCCTCCACTTT. It is translated as CASSESGYDSPLHF. The full variable domain, rest sourced from reference TRBV25-1 and TRBJ1-6, is EADIYQTPRYLVIGTGKKITLECSQTMGHDKMYWYQQDPGMELHLIHYSYGVNSTEKGDLSSESTVSRIRTEHFPLTLESARPSHTSQYLCASSESGYDSPLHFGNGTRLTVT.

This clonotype was seen repeatedly, ten times or more. The V gene is TRBV15, the J gene TRBJ1-2; the D gene is possibly TRBD1 (5 bases). V gave up 1 base and J gave up 8 bases, with 14 bases separating them. This CDR3 has 14 residues. Per germline, CDR1 LNHNV and CDR2 YYDKDF (reference sequence). CDR3 DNA: TGTGCCACCAGCAGAGGAAAGGGGCTGGAGGGCTACACCTTC. Residues: CATSRGKGLEGYTF.

This clonotype has at least ten counts. The genes are TRBV7-2 and TRBJ1-2; no clear D. V gave up 1 base and J gave up 0 bases, with 12 bases separating them. CDR3 size: 16 residues. Germline values: CDR1 SGHTA, CDR2 FQGNSA. In DNA form, the CDR3 reads TGTGCCAGCAGCTTAGAGTCCCACCGAGCTAACTATGGCTACACCTTC. This translates into CASSLESHRANYGYTF.

The chain recombines TRBV12-2 with TRBJ1-2; the table's D call TRBD1 went unverified against the DNA. TRBV12-2 is flagged as a pseudogene. The CDR3 extends over 14 amino acids. The CDR3 spells CASRFESGPYGYTF. Here the CDR3 DNA reads TGTGCAAGTCGCTTCGAGTCGGGGCCTTATGGCTACACCTTC.

With regard to this clonotype: A much bigger clone sits one base away, suggesting this may be a read error. V gene TRBV4-2 combines with J gene TRBJ2-2, with TRBD2 as a possible D gene (6 bases). Germline values: CDR1 LGHNA, CDR2 YNFKEQ. This CDR3 is 16 amino acids long. The CDR3 DNA is TGTGCCAGCAGCCAAGTCGACGCTCGGGGGACCGGGGAGATGTTTTTT. Amino acids: CASSQVDARGTGEMFF.

The chain employs TRBV20-1 and TRBJ2-5; TRBD2 agrees at 11 bases. This CDR3 has 15 residues. V was pared by 3 bases and J by 2 bases, with 5 bases of the junction left unmatched. CDR1 and CDR2 from the germline V gene are DFQATT and SNEGSKA (reference sequence). The DNA for the CDR3 is TGCAGTGCTAGCCTTACTAGCGGGGGACAAGAGACCCAGTACTTC. This sequence encodes CSASLTSGGQETQYF.

This clonotype was seen repeatedly, ten times or more. The rearrangement uses TRBV20-1 and TRBJ2-3; D uncertain. The CDR3 is made up of 14 amino acids. V shed 2 bases and J shed 4 bases, with 13 bases lying between them. CDR1 is DFQATT, CDR2 SNEGSKA, per germline (reference sequence). DNA for the CDR3: TGCAGTGCTAGACGCCAATATATGGCAGATACGCAGTATTTT. This sequence encodes CSARRQYMADTQYF.

This clonotype was observed many times. This chain joins TRBV11-2 and TRBJ1-1; possible D gene TRBD1, 5 bases. Trimming cost V 2 bases and J 4 bases, with 11 bases left between them. This CDR3 has 14 residues. The V gene's germline CDR1 is SGHAT and CDR2 FQNNGV. The CDR3 DNA follows: TGTGCCAGCAGCTTAATGGGTGGGGGCACTGAAGCTTTCTTT. This gives the protein CASSLMGGGTEAFF.

The sample holds many counts of this clonotype. The chain uses TRBV12-3 or TRBV12-4 and TRBJ1-1; a possible D gene is TRBD1 (6 bases). The CDR3 runs 15 residues. V was trimmed by 5 bases and J by 0 bases, leaving 13 bases between them. CDR3: CASSPRTAMNTEAFF. The CDR3 bases are TGTGCCAGCAGTCCTCGGACAGCCATGAACACTGAAGCTTTCTTT.

This clonotype was seen ten or more times. This rearrangement joins TRBV4-1 to TRBJ1-2, with 7 bases matching TRBD1. CDR3 length: 15 amino acids. Germline values: CDR1 MGHRA, CDR2 YSYEKL. V was pared by 1 base and J by 2 bases, with 4 bases of the junction left unmatched. CDR3 region: CASSQGQGQNYGYTF. The CDR3 nucleotides are TGCGCCAGCAGCCAAGGACAGGGCCAGAACTATGGCTACACCTTC.

This clonotype was detected many times. V is TRBV6-6 and J is TRBJ1-1; no reliable D call. Germline values: CDR1 MNHNY, CDR2 SVGAGI (reference sequence). Trimming left V 10 bases short and J 0 bases short, with 9 bases between. This CDR3 contains 12 residues. CDR3 DNA sequence: TGTGCCACGAGCTACATGAACACTGAAGCTTTCTTT. Amino acids: CATSYMNTEAFF.

In its sample, this clonotype was seen many times. This rearrangement joins TRBV10-3 to TRBJ1-1; D unclear. This CDR3 has 16 residues. Trimming pared 9 bases from V and 0 bases from J, leaving 20 bases between. Germline assignment: CDR1 ENHRY and CDR2 SYGVKD. This CDR3 is CAIRAPSGGMNTEAFF. The CDR3 DNA reads TGTGCCATTAGGGCACCAAGCGGCGGTATGAACACTGAAGCTTTCTTT.

This clonotype was counted at least ten times. The chain uses TRBV5-4 and TRBJ2-1; 9 bases are shared with TRBD2. CDR1 and CDR2 (germline): SGHNT, YYREEE (reference sequence). This CDR3 has 16 amino acids. With V trimmed by 9 bases and J by 6 bases, 16 bases remained unmatched. The CDR3 region has the DNA TGTGCCACCAGGGCTAGGGGGCTAGCGGGAAGCAATGAGCAGTTCTTC. Encoded protein: CATRARGLAGSNEQFF.